Each of the 29 T cell receptor beta chains below was sequenced from the same sample in a study of control samples from healthy donors and cancer patients. The data were produced by immunoSEQ multiplex PCR, yet TCRdb's version contains in-frame clones alone and is incomplete. This sample has approximately 52,000 clones, with around 90% found just once. The specimen sequenced was blood. These receptors came from a man aged 45 to 65 in good health.

V gene TRBV9 combines with J gene TRBJ2-5; D is unresolved. CDR3 length: 14 amino acids. Germline CDR1 and CDR2: SGDLS and YYNGEE. The germline V and J ends were trimmed by 4 bases and 1 base, with 11 bases remaining between them. Written as DNA, the CDR3 is TGTGCCAGCAGCCCCCGACACCTCCAAGAGACCCAGTACTTC. Amino acid sequence: CASSPRHLQETQYF. Looking up the rest from reference TRBV9 and TRBJ2-5 gives the full variable domain: DSGVTQTPKHLITATGQRVTLRCSPRSGDLSVYWYQQSLDQGLQFLIQYYNGEERAKGNILERFSAQQFPDLHSELNLSSLELGDSALYFCASSPRHLQETQYFGPGTRLLVL.

The chain is built from TRBV7-3 and TRBJ2-1, with TRBD2 identical over 9 bases. The CDR3 loop spans 20 amino acids. Germline CDR1 SGHTA, CDR2 FQGTGA. V gave up 5 bases and J gave up 0 bases; unmatched junction bases: 17. The CDR3 protein is CASSPEILTSGVSSYNEQFF. The CDR3 nucleotides are TGTGCCAGCAGCCCCGAAATATTGACTAGCGGTGTAAGCTCCTACAATGAGCAGTTCTTC.

This sequence joins TRBV7-2 and TRBJ1-3, with D hard to call. V was shortened by 5 bases and J by 1 base, with 18 bases between the two germline ends. The length of the CDR3 is 17 residues. Germline-derived CDR1 and CDR2 are SGHTA and FQGNSA. The CDR3 is CASSPMERTESGNTIYF. The CDR3 coding sequence is TGTGCCAGCAGCCCCATGGAAAGGACCGAGTCTGGAAACACCATATATTTT.

V gene TRBV11-3 combines with J gene TRBJ2-2, with TRBD2 matching 11 bases. CDR3 size: 14 residues. CDR1 is SGHNT and CDR2 is YENEEA in the germline V gene. V lost 6 bases to trimming and J lost 7 bases; unmatched junction nucleotides: 4. CDR3 sequence: CASRPGLADGELFF. Written as DNA, the CDR3 is TGTGCCAGCAGACCGGGACTAGCGGACGGGGAGCTGTTTTTT.

The chain uses TRBV21-1 and TRBJ2-7; the tabulated D call, TRBD1, remains unverified against the DNA. TRBV21-1 is a pseudogene. The CDR3 has 14 amino acids. This CDR3 reads CASSSRDTHYEQYF. DNA of the CDR3: TGTGCCAGCAGCAGCCGGGACACTCATTACGAGCAGTACTTC.

This chain uses TRBV19 with TRBJ2-7; 8 bases agree with TRBD2. V trimming: 1 base; J trimming: 7 bases; junction bases outside the gene matches: 9. CDR3 length equals 15 residues. Germline V lookup: CDR1 LNHDA, CDR2 SQIVND (reference sequence). CDR3 in DNA: TGTGCCAGTAGTATAGCATCCAGCGGGAGCCGGGAGCAGTACTTC. The encoded protein is CASSIASSGSREQYF. The full variable domain, in which reference TRBV19 and TRBJ2-7 provide the parts outside the CDR3, is DGGITQSPKYLFRKEGQNVTLSCEQNLNHDAMYWYRQDPGQGLRLIYYSQIVNDFQKGDIAEGYSVSREKKESFPLTVTSAQKNPTAFYLCASSIASSGSREQYFGPGTRLTVT.

V is TRBV27 and J is TRBJ1-2; tentative D call: TRBD1 (5 bases). Trimming shortened V by 5 bases and J by 7 bases, and 23 bases separated the two germline ends. Germline V gene sequence: CDR1 MNHEY, CDR2 SMNVEV (reference sequence). The CDR3 length is 16 residues. CDR3 in DNA: TGTGCCAGCAGTCCAGAGGGTTTGGGGACCATCTTTGGCTACACCTTC. This gives the protein CASSPEGLGTIFGYTF.

This clone was seen more than once but under ten times. This sequence joins TRBV9 and TRBJ2-1; D may be TRBD2 (5 bases). CDR1 is SGDLS and CDR2 is YYNGEE in the germline V gene. This CDR3 has 16 residues. Trimming removed 0 bases at V and 0 bases at J, with 10 bases between. CDR3 amino acids: CASSVAGTSSYNEQFF. The CDR3 DNA reads TGTGCCAGCAGCGTAGCTGGAACTAGCTCCTACAATGAGCAGTTCTTC.

The rearrangement uses TRBV24-1 and TRBJ2-4, with 9 bases matching TRBD1. The V gene end was trimmed by 9 bases and the J gene end by 0 bases; junction bases not matched to a gene: 5. The CDR3 contains 15 residues. Germline values: CDR1 KGHDR, CDR2 SFDVKD. The CDR3 DNA is TGTGCCACCCTACAGGGGGCCCTAGCCAAAAACATTCAGTACTTC. Translated, it gives CATLQGALAKNIQYF.

The rearrangement uses TRBV19 and TRBJ1-1; D may be TRBD1 (6 bases). Germline CDR1 reads LNHDA; CDR2 reads SQIVND (reference sequence). The CDR3 runs to 16 residues. Trimming stripped 5 bases from V and 1 base from J, with 17 bases between. This chain's CDR3 is CASSPPSGTPNTEAFF. The CDR3 nucleotides read TGTGCCAGTAGTCCGCCGTCCGGGACACCGAACACTGAAGCTTTCTTT.

The chain joins TRBV28 to TRBJ1-2; D gene uncertain. This CDR3 has 12 amino acids. The V end was cut by 10 bases, the J end by 7 bases, with 16 bases between. Germline lookup yields CDR1 MDHEN and CDR2 SYDVKM. The CDR3 loop reads CATNGLGTGYTF. The CDR3, as DNA: TGTGCCACCAATGGCTTGGGTACTGGCTACACCTTC.

The chain is built from TRBV30 and TRBJ1-5; no reliable D call. This CDR3 has 15 residues. The germline CDR1 and CDR2 sequences are GTSNPN and SVGIG (reference sequence). V was shortened by 2 bases and J by 6 bases, with 17 bases between the two germline ends. The CDR3 reads CAWSQGKVVGQPQHF. The CDR3 region has the DNA TGTGCCTGGAGTCAAGGAAAGGTCGTTGGTCAGCCCCAGCATTTT.

CDR3 sequence: CASSQNYYSYEQYF. The CDR3 coding sequence is TGCGCCAGCAGCCAAAACTACTACTCCTACGAGCAGTACTTC. The J gene is TRBJ2-7, the V gene TRBV4-3; no clear D. V was cut by 2 bases and J by 0 bases, with 8 bases left in between. The CDR3 has 14 amino acids. Germline-derived CDR1 and CDR2 are LGHNA and YSLEER.

The chain couples TRBV6-5 to TRBJ2-5; D is ambiguous. Germline loops: CDR1 MNHEY, CDR2 SVGAGI. V dropped 6 bases and J dropped 1 base, with 9 bases sitting between them. This CDR3 is built from 13 residues. CDR3 sequence reads: CASRYNTQETQYF. For the CDR3, the DNA is TGTGCCAGCAGGTACAATACCCAAGAGACCCAGTACTTC.

In its sample, this clone was seen once. The V and J genes are TRBV7-2 and TRBJ2-1; the D gene is possibly TRBD1 (5 bases). The CDR3 spans 12 residues. Looked up from germline, CDR1 is SGHTA and CDR2 is FQGNSA. With 3 bases removed from V and 7 bases from J, the gap between germline ends came to 7 bases. CDR3 DNA: TGTGCCAGCAGCTTCACAGGAAATGAGCAGTTCTTC. Translated, it gives CASSFTGNEQFF.

The genes are TRBV5-5 and TRBJ2-5; D is perhaps TRBD1 (5 bases). Germline lookup yields CDR1 SGHKS and CDR2 YYEKEE (reference sequence). Trimming cost V 0 bases and J 2 bases, with 11 bases left between them. This CDR3 has 15 amino acids. CDR3 DNA sequence: TGTGCCAGCAGCTTGGGATGGGGCGGACAAGAGACCCAGTACTTC. Protein product: CASSLGWGGQETQYF.

The chain carries TRBV5-1 and TRBJ1-1; 10 bases are a match to TRBD1. V gave up 6 bases and J gave up 6 bases; unmatched junction bases: 11. From germline, CDR1 is SGHRS and CDR2 YFSETQ. There are 15 residues in the CDR3. The CDR3 is CASTGTGVAGAEAFF. The CDR3 DNA reads as TGCGCCAGCACCGGGACAGGGGTTGCTGGGGCTGAAGCTTTCTTT.

V is TRBV3-1 (or the pseudogene TRBV3-2) and J is TRBJ2-7; no clear D gene. Trimming removed 3 bases from V and 0 bases from J, with 15 bases in between. From germline, CDR1 is LGHDT and CDR2 YNNKEL (reference sequence). The CDR3 sequence is 16 residues long. CDR3: CASSQQPLTASYEQYF. The CDR3 DNA reads as TGTGCCAGCAGCCAGCAACCCCTAACGGCCTCCTACGAGCAGTACTTC.

The rearrangement uses TRBV28 and TRBJ1-2, with TRBD1 matching over 7 bases. This CDR3 is built from 14 residues. Losses at the gene ends were 5 bases for V and 3 bases for J; bases not matched to a gene: 6. Per the germline V gene, CDR1 is MDHEN and CDR2 is SYDVKM. The CDR3: CASSPPGTDYGYTF. In DNA, the CDR3 is TGTGCCAGCAGTCCCCCCGGGACAGACTATGGCTACACCTTC.

The chain recombines TRBV12-3 or TRBV12-4 with TRBJ1-4; D is undetermined. Trimming removed 5 bases at V and 8 bases at J, with 6 bases between. The CDR3 extends over 11 amino acids. CDR3 protein: CASSIGEKLFF. The CDR3, as DNA: TGTGCCAGCAGTATTGGAGAAAAACTGTTTTTT.

The rearrangement links TRBV6-1 to TRBJ2-7; D gene ambiguous. Deletions cut 3 bases from V and 4 bases from J, with 4 bases between. The CDR3 has 11 amino acids. Germline CDR1 and CDR2: MNHNS and SASEGT. CDR3 DNA sequence: TGTGCCAGCAGTGACCGGTACGAGCAGTACTTC. Protein: CASSDRYEQYF.

DNA of the CDR3: TGTGCCAGCAGTTTATCGGGATTAGCGCCCATTTATGAGCAGTTCTTC. Protein sequence: CASSLSGLAPIYEQFF. The chain is built from TRBV27 and TRBJ2-1; tentative D call: TRBD2 (5 bases). This CDR3 spans 16 amino acids. The germline gives CDR1 MNHEY, CDR2 SMNVEV (reference sequence). The V end lost 0 bases, the J end lost 8 bases, and 17 bases lay between the germline ends.

This chain connects TRBV4-3 to TRBJ1-5; D is unclear. Deletions cut 4 bases from V and 5 bases from J, with 9 bases between. The CDR3 runs to 13 residues. Germline lookup yields CDR1 LGHNA and CDR2 YSLEER. CDR3 region: CASSPSGDQPQHF. In nucleotides, the CDR3 is TGCGCCAGCAGCCCCAGCGGGGATCAGCCCCAGCATTTT.

This sequence joins TRBV27 and TRBJ1-4, with 8 bases aligning to TRBD1. After removal of 6 bases from V and 0 bases from J, the junction contained 6 bases not matched to a gene. The CDR3 is made up of 16 amino acids. Germline lookup yields CDR1 MNHEY and CDR2 SMNVEV (reference sequence). In DNA form, the CDR3 reads TGTGCCAGCAGCCCAGGGGGCTTCGCAACTAATGAAAAACTGTTTTTT. Translated, it gives CASSPGGFATNEKLFF. The whole variable domain, filled in from reference TRBV27 and TRBJ1-4, reads EAQVTQNPRYLITVTGKKLTVTCSQNMNHEYMSWYRQDPGLGLRQIYYSMNVEVTDKGDVPEGYKVSRKEKRNFPLILESPSPNQTSLYFCASSPGGFATNEKLFFGSGTQLSVL.

The chain couples TRBV2 to TRBJ2-5; 8 bases are a match to TRBD1. Per germline, CDR1 SNHLY and CDR2 FYNNEI. The CDR3 spans 13 residues. Unmatched junction bases numbered 6, after V lost 10 bases and J lost 2 bases. CDR3 in DNA: TGTGCCACTACACGGGACAGGCAAGAGACCCAGTACTTC. Amino acids: CATTRDRQETQYF.

The chain joins TRBV5-1 to TRBJ1-1; no reliable D call. Trimming cost V 4 bases and J 6 bases, with 16 bases left between them. The V gene's germline CDR1 is SGHRS and CDR2 YFSETQ. The CDR3 covers 14 residues. The CDR3 DNA follows: TGCGCCAGCAGCAGCAGCTTGGGTGTGCCTGAAGCTTTCTTT. It is translated as CASSSSLGVPEAFF.

This rearrangement joins TRBV28 to TRBJ2-5, with 10 bases fitting TRBD2. The germline V gene has CDR1 MDHEN and CDR2 SYDVKM. The ends lost 4 bases at V and 5 bases at J; junction bases unmatched: 10. CDR3 length: 16 amino acids. The CDR3 DNA sequence: TGTGCCAGCAGTTCCGGGGTAGCGGGAGGTGGTGAGACCCAGTACTTC. Its translation: CASSSGVAGGGETQYF.

V is TRBV6-5 and J is TRBJ2-5; maybe TRBD1 (6 bases). Germline values: CDR1 MNHEY, CDR2 SVGAGI. Trimming left V 6 bases short and J 4 bases short, with 12 bases between. CDR3 length equals 13 residues. The CDR3 loop reads CASRKGDRETQYF. The CDR3 DNA is TGTGCCAGCAGAAAGGGGGACCGAGAGACCCAGTACTTC.

About this clone itself: The junction and the germline gene differ at one end; a read error may be behind it. The V and J genes are TRBV19 and TRBJ2-2; 11 bases are a match to TRBD2. Germline V gene data show CDR1 as LNHDA and CDR2 as SQIVND (reference sequence). The CDR3 has 20 amino acids. For the CDR3, the DNA is TGTGCCAGTAGGAGACTAGCGGGAAGTTTTTTGGACCTGAACACCGGAGAGCTGTTTTTT. This codes for CASRRLAGSFLDLNTGELFF.